A single sample gave rise to the 23 T cell receptor beta chains below, sequenced in a study of shared clonotypes between healthy human individuals. Profiling relied on immunoSEQ multiplex PCR, and the TCRdb table lists in-frame clones only, not all of them. This table holds 2 million to 2.5 million clones, approximately 95% found once. Source material: naive CD4+ T cells sorted from blood. Subset reported: CD45RA+ positively selected. Receptors originate from a man younger than 30 in good health.

Note on this clone: Other DNA sequences from this sample encode an identical CDR3 as well. V is TRBV5-1 and J is TRBJ1-2; D is unresolved. The germline V and J ends were trimmed by 4 bases and 3 bases, with 7 bases remaining between them. Looked up from germline, CDR1 is SGHRS and CDR2 is YFSETQ. This CDR3 comprises 12 residues. The CDR3 sequence: CASSLGDYGYTF. The CDR3 DNA reads TGCGCCAGCAGCCTCGGGGACTATGGCTACACCTTC.

The genes are TRBV11-2 and TRBJ1-5, with D tentatively TRBD1 (5 bases). V lost 4 bases and J 6 bases, leaving 19 bases between the germline ends. The CDR3 consists of 16 residues. Germline V gene data show CDR1 as SGHAT and CDR2 as FQNNGV. The CDR3 here is CASSSSSGQRGQPQHF. For the CDR3, the DNA is TGTGCCAGCAGCTCATCGTCCGGACAAAGGGGTCAGCCCCAGCATTTT.

This chain connects TRBV5-1 to TRBJ2-7; possible D gene TRBD1, 6 bases. This CDR3 spans 18 amino acids. V was trimmed by 3 bases and J by 3 bases, leaving 25 bases between them. Per germline, CDR1 SGHRS and CDR2 YFSETQ. For the CDR3, the DNA is TGCGCCAGCAGCTCCTACATATCACAGGGCAAAGCCTTCTACGAGCAGTACTTC. Residues: CASSSYISQGKAFYEQYF.

The V and J genes are TRBV2 and TRBJ2-5, with D perhaps TRBD1 (6 bases). Germline loops: CDR1 SNHLY, CDR2 FYNNEI. Trimming took 7 bases from V and 10 from J, leaving 19 bases between them. The CDR3 covers 13 residues. In nucleotides, the CDR3 is TGTGCCAGCAAAGGGGACCAGGGGTTGGGCCAGTACTTC. Protein: CASKGDQGLGQYF.

The J gene is TRBJ2-5, the V gene TRBV19; D possibly corresponds to TRBD2 (6 bases). The V gene's germline CDR1 is LNHDA and CDR2 SQIVND (reference sequence). The CDR3 consists of 14 residues. V lost 5 bases and J lost 3, with 13 bases in between. CDR3 region: CASSARDSKETQYF. The DNA of the CDR3 is TGTGCCAGTAGTGCCCGGGACTCCAAAGAGACCCAGTACTTC.

CDR3 nucleotides: TGCGCCAGCAGTGGGGGGCGTCCCTACTACGAGCAGTACTTC. Its protein is CASSGGRPYYEQYF. This chain links TRBV5-1 with TRBJ2-7; D could derive from TRBD1 or TRBD2 (6 bases each). Trimming stripped 5 bases from V and 3 bases from J, with 15 bases between. The CDR3 covers 14 residues. The V gene's germline CDR1 is SGHRS and CDR2 YFSETQ.

The CDR3 nucleotides are TGTGCCAGCAGCTTAGATGGGGCCGTTAATGAAAAACTGTTTTTT. Its translation: CASSLDGAVNEKLFF. This chain uses TRBV7-2 with TRBJ1-4; tentatively, D is TRBD1 (5 bases). This CDR3 comprises 15 residues. Trimming left V 1 base short and J 4 bases short, with 10 bases between. Germline V gene lookup returns CDR1 SGHTA and CDR2 FQGNSA. Full variable domain (outside the CDR3, taken from reference TRBV7-2 and TRBJ1-4): GAGVSQSPSNKVTEKGKDVELRCDPISGHTALYWYRQSLGQGLEFLIYFQGNSAPDKSGLPSDRFSAERTGGSVSTLTIQRTQQEDSAVYLCASSLDGAVNEKLFFGSGTQLSVL.

This clone was recorded once. V usage is TRBV27 and J usage is TRBJ2-5; unclear D gene. The CDR3 covers 11 residues. Trimming left V 5 bases short and J 2 bases short, with 3 bases between. Per the germline V gene, CDR1 is MNHEY and CDR2 is SMNVEV (reference sequence). CDR3 protein: CASSPQETQYF. The CDR3 DNA reads TGTGCCAGCAGTCCTCAAGAGACCCAGTACTTC.

Remarks on this clone: In the same sample, other DNA sequences code for this CDR3. The chain joins TRBV28 to TRBJ2-3; 12 bases are a match to TRBD2. CDR1 MDHEN and CDR2 SYDVKM come from the germline V gene. V was clipped by 2 bases and J by 1 base; unmatched bases: 1. The CDR3 loop spans 16 amino acids. As DNA, the CDR3 is TGTGCCAGCAGTTTACGACTAGCGGGGGGCACAGATACGCAGTATTTT. Its protein product is CASSLRLAGGTDTQYF.

The chain joins TRBV28 to TRBJ2-7; TRBD1 aligns across 11 bases. V was clipped by 2 bases and J by 5 bases; unmatched bases: 5. The CDR3 runs to 15 residues. Germline loops: CDR1 MDHEN, CDR2 SYDVKM. CDR3 coding DNA: TGTGCCAGCAGTTTAGGGACAGGGGGTCTGGACGAGCAGTACTTC. Residues: CASSLGTGGLDEQYF.

The CDR3 nucleotides are TGCGCCAGCAGCTGGGGCGCAGCGGGAACGACTGGAAACACCATATATTTT. Its protein is CASSWGAAGTTGNTIYF. The chain employs TRBV5-1 and TRBJ1-3; D is possibly TRBD1 (5 bases). The CDR3 contains 17 residues. Germline V gene lookup returns CDR1 SGHRS and CDR2 YFSETQ. Trimming removed 3 bases from V and 2 bases from J, with 18 bases in between.

This chain joins TRBV6-5 and TRBJ2-6; 7 positions match TRBD1. The V and J ends lost 6 bases and 3 bases, in that order; junction bases with no gene match: 5. The CDR3 is 15 amino acids. The V gene's germline CDR1 is MNHEY and CDR2 SVGAGI. DNA for the CDR3: TGTGCCAGCAGATATACAGGGGTTGGGGCCAACGTCCTGACTTTC. This codes for CASRYTGVGANVLTF.

The chain employs TRBV29-1 and TRBJ2-3; 8 nucleotides line up with TRBD2. V shed 2 bases, J shed 4 bases, and the junction held 8 bases outside the gene matches. This CDR3 has 15 amino acids. CDR1 and CDR2 from the germline V gene are SQVTM and ANQGSEA. The CDR3 is CSVETGTSRADTQYF. CDR3 in DNA: TGCAGCGTTGAAACTGGGACTAGTAGGGCAGATACGCAGTATTTT.

The chain joins TRBV7-2 to TRBJ1-1; D is uncertain. The germline gives CDR1 SGHTA, CDR2 FQGNSA. The CDR3 extends over 14 amino acids. V lost 7 bases and J 5 bases, leaving 17 bases between the germline ends. This chain's CDR3 is CASTIREGTTEAFF. DNA for the CDR3: TGTGCCAGCACCATAAGGGAGGGCACGACTGAAGCTTTCTTT. Filled out from reference TRBV7-2 and TRBJ1-1, the complete variable domain reads GAGVSQSPSNKVTEKGKDVELRCDPISGHTALYWYRQSLGQGLEFLIYFQGNSAPDKSGLPSDRFSAERTGGSVSTLTIQRTQQEDSAVYLCASTIREGTTEAFFGQGTRLTVV.

The rearrangement joins TRBV4-3 to TRBJ2-7; a weak D match, TRBD2 (6 bases). This CDR3 region has 16 residues. Germline V CDR1 and CDR2: LGHNA, YSLEER. The V and J ends lost 1 base and 2 bases respectively, with 15 bases between them. Here the CDR3 reads CASSQATGTGTYEQYF. CDR3 nucleotide sequence: TGCGCCAGCAGCCAAGCGACCGGGACTGGAACCTACGAGCAGTACTTC.

This clone was picked up one time. The rearrangement joins TRBV2 to TRBJ2-7, with TRBD2 matching 12 bases. The germline V gene has CDR1 SNHLY and CDR2 FYNNEI. The CDR3 extends over 13 amino acids. Germline trimming cut 7 bases from V and 7 bases from J; bases unmatched to any gene: 5. In nucleotides, the CDR3 is TGTGCCAGCAAAGGACTAGCGGGAACAGAGCAGTACTTC. Translated: CASKGLAGTEQYF. The entire variable domain, with the rest obtained from reference TRBV2 and TRBJ2-7, is as follows: EPEVTQTPSHQVTQMGQEVILRCVPISNHLYFYWYRQILGQKVEFLVSFYNNEISEKSEIFDDQFSVERPDGSNFTLKIRSTKLEDSAMYFCASKGLAGTEQYFGPGTRLTVT.

This clone has more than one count but fewer than ten. Additional DNA sequences in this sample encode the identical CDR3. This chain links TRBV18 with TRBJ1-2; D not certain. With 3 bases removed from V and 3 bases from J, the gap between germline ends came to 2 bases. Looked up from germline, CDR1 is KGHSH and CDR2 is LQKENI. The CDR3 runs 11 residues. The CDR3 reads CASSPDYGYTF. As DNA, the CDR3 is TGTGCCAGCTCACCCGACTATGGCTACACCTTC.

To note about this clone: The same CDR3 also results from other DNA sequences found in this sample. The gene calls are TRBV7-2 and TRBJ2-5, with 9 bases lining up with TRBD2. The CDR3 covers 14 residues. Per the germline V gene, CDR1 is SGHTA and CDR2 is FQGNSA. V lost 4 bases, J lost 4 bases, and 4 bases stayed unmatched. The CDR3 is CASSSGLARETQYF. CDR3 nucleotide sequence: TGTGCCAGCAGCTCAGGACTAGCGCGAGAGACCCAGTACTTC.

This chain uses TRBV10-1 with TRBJ2-1, with 12 bases lining up with TRBD1. CDR3 size: 14 residues. After removal of 10 bases from V and 7 bases from J, the junction contained 8 bases not matched to a gene. The germline CDR1 and CDR2 sequences are WNHNN and SYGVQD (reference sequence). Here the CDR3 reads CATSRGQGANEQFF. In nucleotides, the CDR3 is TGCGCCACTTCCAGGGGACAGGGGGCTAATGAGCAGTTCTTC.

In its sample, this clone was seen once. The chain uses TRBV10-1 and TRBJ2-1, with a tentative D call TRBD2 (6 bases). The V and J ends lost 6 bases and 4 bases respectively, with 16 bases between them. This CDR3 is built from 15 residues. CDR1 and CDR2 from the germline V gene are WNHNN and SYGVQD (reference sequence). CDR3 region: CASSRGTGPYNEQFF. The CDR3 coding sequence is TGCGCCAGCAGCCGGGGGACGGGGCCGTACAATGAGCAGTTCTTC.

This rearrangement joins TRBV6-1 to TRBJ2-1, with TRBD1 matching 10 bases. The germline V gene encodes CDR1 MNHNS and CDR2 SASEGT. The V gene end was trimmed by 8 bases and the J gene end by 5 bases; junction bases not matched to a gene: 6. The CDR3 totals 14 residues. The CDR3 spells CASRQGTGDNEQFF. CDR3 bases: TGTGCCAGCCGGCAGGGGACAGGGGACAATGAGCAGTTCTTC.

V is TRBV11-3 and J is TRBJ1-3, with a tentative D call TRBD1 (5 bases). CDR1 and CDR2 from the germline V gene are SGHNT and YENEEA. The CDR3 consists of 15 residues. Trimming took 4 bases from V and 0 from J, leaving 10 bases between them. CDR3 bases: TGTGCCAGCAGCTCAGGGCAGAGCTCTGGAAACACCATATATTTT. It specifies CASSSGQSSGNTIYF.

This chain joins TRBV19 and TRBJ1-5; D not resolved. V was cut by 2 bases and J by 0 bases, with 8 bases left in between. The length of the CDR3 is 15 residues. Germline CDR1 reads LNHDA; CDR2 reads SQIVND (reference sequence). CDR3 amino acids: CASSIQTSSNQPQHF. DNA of the CDR3: TGTGCCAGTAGTATACAGACAAGTAGCAATCAGCCCCAGCATTTT.